The 32 T cell receptor beta chains given below trace back to one sample, sequenced in a study of response to subunit inactivated influenza vaccine. TCRdb analysed the RT-PCR reads with MiXCR anew, one entry per CDR3 protein. This repertoire shows under 800,000 distinct CDR3 sequences, more than 11% found once; its top ten account for less than 9%. The sequences come from PBMCs from blood, collected less than 15 days before vaccination. Source of these receptors: a man in his fifties who received an inactivated influenza vaccine.

There are a few counts of this clonotype. The rearrangement uses TRBV20-1 and TRBJ2-3; 9 positions agree with TRBD2. Germline lookup yields CDR1 DFQATT and CDR2 SNEGSKA (reference sequence). The CDR3 is 14 amino acids. V lost 6 bases to trimming and J lost 5 bases; unmatched junction nucleotides: 9. Here the CDR3 DNA reads TGCAGTGCAACTTTAGCGGGAGCGGGAGATACGCAGTATTTT. Translated: CSATLAGAGDTQYF.

V and J are TRBV20-1 and TRBJ2-1; 16 bases match TRBD2. CDR3 length equals 18 residues. Trimming at V came to 3 bases and at J to 8 bases, leaving 13 bases not matched to a gene. Germline V CDR1 and CDR2: DFQATT, SNEGSKA (reference sequence). The CDR3 nucleotides read TGCAGTGCTAGTATGAGACCGGGACTAGCGGGAGGGAGGTATGAGCAGTTCTTC. It specifies CSASMRPGLAGGRYEQFF.

The rearrangement joins TRBV3-1 to TRBJ2-5; 11 nucleotides agree with TRBD1. The CDR3 consists of 16 residues. V trimming: 2 bases; J trimming: 2 bases; junction bases outside the gene matches: 4. Per the germline V gene, CDR1 is LGHDT and CDR2 is YNNKEL (reference sequence). The CDR3 is CASSQPGQGVQETQYF. In DNA form, the CDR3 reads TGTGCCAGCAGCCAACCGGGACAGGGGGTTCAAGAGACCCAGTACTTC.

This clonotype appeared a few times. This chain uses TRBV7-2 with TRBJ2-7, with D maybe TRBD1 (6 bases). V was shortened by 6 bases and J by 5 bases, with 14 bases between the two germline ends. The CDR3 consists of 13 residues. Looked up from germline, CDR1 is SGHTA and CDR2 is FQGNSA. The CDR3: CASSLFQGHEQYF. Written as DNA, the CDR3 is TGTGCCAGCAGTCTGTTTCAGGGGCACGAGCAGTACTTC.

This clonotype has just a few counts. The V and J genes are TRBV12-3 or TRBV12-4 and TRBJ2-5; D ambiguous. The CDR3 length is 14 residues. V lost 6 bases and J lost 1, with 12 bases in between. CDR3 residues: CASSLFGPQETQYF. The CDR3 coding sequence is TGTGCCAGCAGCTTATTCGGCCCCCAAGAGACCCAGTACTTC.

This clonotype was seen ten or more times. The rearrangement links TRBV3-1 to TRBJ2-2; the match to TRBD2 covers 8 bases. Unmatched junction bases numbered 10, after V lost 5 bases and J lost 5 bases. Germline values: CDR1 LGHDT, CDR2 YNNKEL (reference sequence). The CDR3 contains 16 residues. This CDR3 reads CASSVSGGARTGELFF. The DNA for the CDR3 is TGTGCCAGCAGCGTAAGCGGGGGCGCGCGTACCGGGGAGCTGTTTTTT.

This clonotype was found many times. V is TRBV15 and J is TRBJ1-2, with unresolved D. Trimming removed 3 bases from V and 0 bases from J, with 8 bases in between. This CDR3 is 14 amino acids long. Germline loops: CDR1 LNHNV, CDR2 YYDKDF (reference sequence). CDR3 DNA: TGTGCCACCAGCAGGGGTTTCTCTAACTATGGCTACACCTTC. Translation gives CATSRGFSNYGYTF.

This clonotype was seen only a few times. The chain combines TRBV29-1 with TRBJ2-3; TRBD2 matches 7 bases. The junction had 9 bases not matched to a gene; V was cut back by 6 bases and J by 0 bases. CDR3 length equals 15 residues. Germline V gives CDR1 SQVTM, CDR2 ANQGSEA. CDR3 nucleotide sequence: TGCAGCGTCTGTCTAGCCGGGAGGAGCACAGATACGCAGTATTTT. Encoded protein: CSVCLAGRSTDTQYF.

This clonotype was counted many times. V usage is TRBV27 and J usage is TRBJ2-7, with D tentatively TRBD2 (5 bases). The germline V gene encodes CDR1 MNHEY and CDR2 SMNVEV (reference sequence). The CDR3 loop spans 14 amino acids. V lost 5 bases and J lost 9, with 20 bases in between. In DNA, the CDR3 is TGTGCCAGCAGTCCCCGGCGGACTGGCTATGGGCAGTACTTC. Its translation is CASSPRRTGYGQYF.

This clonotype was counted many times. The V and J genes are TRBV20-1 and TRBJ2-7; 13 bases align to TRBD2. The J segment lost 3 bases and the V segment lost 2 bases, leaving 4 bases of the junction unmatched. This CDR3 spans 15 amino acids. The germline V gene encodes CDR1 DFQATT and CDR2 SNEGSKA (reference sequence). The CDR3 sequence is CSARSRLAGGYEQYF. For the CDR3, the DNA is TGCAGTGCTAGAAGTAGACTAGCGGGAGGCTACGAGCAGTACTTC.

This clonotype was seen many times. J is TRBJ1-5 and V is TRBV2; 7 bases are a match to TRBD1. CDR1 SNHLY and CDR2 FYNNEI come from the germline V gene. The CDR3 has 14 amino acids. V was clipped by 0 bases and J by 7 bases; unmatched bases: 3. CDR3: CASSEAQGPQPQHF. For the CDR3, the DNA is TGTGCCAGCAGTGAAGCACAGGGGCCCCAGCCCCAGCATTTT. The whole variable domain, filled in from reference TRBV2 and TRBJ1-5, reads EPEVTQTPSHQVTQMGQEVILRCVPISNHLYFYWYRQILGQKVEFLVSFYNNEISEKSEIFDDQFSVERPDGSNFTLKIRSTKLEDSAMYFCASSEAQGPQPQHFGDGTRLSIL.

In this sample, this clonotype turned up a few times. This chain uses TRBV14 with TRBJ2-7, with TRBD1 matching over 8 bases. Per the germline V gene, CDR1 is SGHDN and CDR2 is FVKESK. V lost 1 base and J lost 4; bases outside the gene matches: 6. The CDR3 length is 15 residues. Written as DNA, the CDR3 is TGTGCCAGCAGCCAAGGACAGGGGCGCAGGTACGAGCAGTACTTC. Amino acid sequence: CASSQGQGRRYEQYF.

This clonotype has just a few counts. V gene TRBV7-2 combines with J gene TRBJ2-1; TRBD2 agrees at 7 bases. Looked up from germline, CDR1 is SGHTA and CDR2 is FQGNSA. V lost 6 bases to trimming and J lost 0 bases; unmatched junction nucleotides: 11. The CDR3 has 17 amino acids. The DNA for the CDR3 is TGTGCCAGCAGTTCCAATCTAGCGGTAAGCTCCTACAATGAGCAGTTCTTC. Translated, it gives CASSSNLAVSSYNEQFF.

The sample holds a few counts of this clonotype. The chain carries TRBV25-1 and TRBJ2-2, with D tentatively TRBD1 (6 bases). Germline V gene data show CDR1 as MGHDK and CDR2 as SYGVNS. The length of the CDR3 is 14 residues. Trimming took off 6 bases at V and 3 bases at J, with 11 bases between the two ends. CDR3 sequence: CASRTGTHTGELFF. The CDR3, as DNA: TGTGCCAGCAGGACCGGGACACACACCGGGGAGCTGTTTTTT.

The chain is built from TRBV20-1 and TRBJ1-1, with 7 bases aligning to TRBD1. The ends lost 6 bases at V and 6 bases at J; junction bases unmatched: 13. This CDR3 region has 14 residues. Germline V gives CDR1 DFQATT, CDR2 SNEGSKA (reference sequence). The CDR3 nucleotides are TGCAGTGCCGTAAAGGGGGCACGAGTCGCTGAAGCTTTCTTT. Protein product: CSAVKGARVAEAFF.

The genes are TRBV6-5 and TRBJ2-5; possible D gene TRBD1, 6 bases. Germline lookup yields CDR1 MNHEY and CDR2 SVGAGI. Trimming pared 4 bases from V and 1 base from J, leaving 13 bases between. The length of the CDR3 is 15 residues. This CDR3 reads CASSSDRSLQETQYF. In nucleotides, the CDR3 is TGTGCCAGCAGTTCGGACAGATCCCTCCAAGAGACCCAGTACTTC.

The V gene is TRBV5-1, the J gene TRBJ2-7, with D possibly being TRBD2 (6 bases). Germline V gives CDR1 SGHRS, CDR2 YFSETQ. This CDR3 has 16 residues. Deletions cut 4 bases from V and 2 bases from J, with 19 bases between. This CDR3 reads CASSRGDLPSTYEQYF. DNA for the CDR3: TGCGCCAGCAGCCGCGGGGACCTTCCCTCTACCTACGAGCAGTACTTC.

This chain connects TRBV4-1 to TRBJ2-7, with 10 positions matching TRBD1. The CDR3 consists of 15 residues. J was trimmed by 2 bases and V by 3 bases; bases with no gene match: 4. Germline loops: CDR1 MGHRA, CDR2 YSYEKL. The DNA for the CDR3 is TGCGCCAGCAGCCAGGGACAGGGGTTTCCCTACGAGCAGTACTTC. Amino acids: CASSQGQGFPYEQYF.

The chain combines TRBV4-3 with TRBJ1-2; D remains unclear. Germline V CDR1 and CDR2: LGHNA, YSLEER. The CDR3 covers 17 residues. Trimming took off 0 bases at V and 0 bases at J, with 14 bases between the two ends. The CDR3 DNA follows: TGCGCCAGCAGCCAAGAGATCGACACTGTAGCTAACTATGGCTACACCTTC. The encoded protein is CASSQEIDTVANYGYTF.

This clonotype was picked up a small number of times. The V and J genes are TRBV12-3 or TRBV12-4 and TRBJ2-3, with TRBD2 matching 12 bases. The CDR3 runs to 13 residues. The V segment lost 1 base and the J segment 14 bases; nucleotides outside the gene matches: 4. CDR3 in amino acids: CASSLVLAGGLYF. Written as DNA, the CDR3 is TGTGCCAGCAGTTTAGTTCTAGCGGGGGGGCTGTATTTT.

This rearrangement joins TRBV12-3 or TRBV12-4 to TRBJ2-3; D possibly matches TRBD1 or TRBD2 (5 bases each). The CDR3 covers 17 residues. V was cut by 1 base and J by 1 base, with 15 bases left in between. The CDR3 is CASSLEDNLEGTDTQYF. Here the CDR3 DNA reads TGTGCCAGCAGTTTAGAGGACAACCTGGAGGGCACAGATACGCAGTATTTT.

This clonotype was seen more than once but under ten times. The chain carries TRBV27 and TRBJ2-5, with 9 bases that match TRBD1. The germline gives CDR1 MNHEY, CDR2 SMNVEV (reference sequence). The ends lost 8 bases at V and 4 bases at J; junction bases unmatched: 17. CDR3 length equals 17 residues. CDR3 nucleotide sequence: TGTGCCAGCTCTACGCGACTTACAGGGGGCGAAGGAGAGACCCAGTACTTC. Translated: CASSTRLTGGEGETQYF.

The gene calls are TRBV7-2 and TRBJ2-5, with TRBD2 matching over 9 bases. CDR3 length: 15 amino acids. Trimming removed 0 bases from V and 7 bases from J; junction bases left unmatched: 6. Germline CDR1 reads SGHTA; CDR2 reads FQGNSA. The CDR3 is CASSLALAGGVTQYF. The CDR3, as DNA: TGTGCCAGCAGCTTAGCGCTCGCGGGAGGGGTGACCCAGTACTTC.

The chain is built from TRBV20-1 and TRBJ2-1; possible D gene TRBD2, 5 bases. V was trimmed by 5 bases and J by 7 bases, leaving 18 bases between them. Germline CDR1 DFQATT, CDR2 SNEGSKA (reference sequence). The CDR3 covers 14 residues. CDR3 DNA sequence: TGCAGTGCTCCCCGAGCCGGGGTTTCGAATGAGCAGTTCTTC. Its protein product is CSAPRAGVSNEQFF.

This clonotype was found a few times. This chain joins TRBV2 and TRBJ1-2; D not certain. This CDR3 spans 14 amino acids. Trimming removed 3 bases from V and 5 bases from J, with 13 bases in between. Germline V gives CDR1 SNHLY, CDR2 FYNNEI. DNA of the CDR3: TGTGCCAGCAGTGATCCCAGGAGTCGGTATGGCTACACCTTC. Protein product: CASSDPRSRYGYTF.

The chain uses TRBV29-1 and TRBJ2-3; TRBD2 is a possible D gene (5 bases). V lost 0 bases and J 3 bases, leaving 10 bases between the germline ends. The germline gives CDR1 SQVTM, CDR2 ANQGSEA. There are 14 residues in the CDR3. The CDR3 nucleotides are TGCAGCGTTGAAGATTGGACTTCAACAGATACGCAGTATTTT. Its translation: CSVEDWTSTDTQYF.

The genes are TRBV15 and TRBJ1-5; perhaps TRBD1 as D (5 bases). Germline CDR1 is LNHNV and CDR2 is YYDKDF (reference sequence). This CDR3 region has 13 residues. V gave up 5 bases and J gave up 4 bases, with 9 bases separating them. The CDR3 region has the DNA TGTGCCACCAGCTGGGGCTCGAATCAGCCCCAGCATTTT. It translates to CATSWGSNQPQHF. The full variable domain, its missing parts supplied by reference TRBV15 and TRBJ1-5, is DAMVIQNPRYQVTQFGKPVTLSCSQTLNHNVMYWYQQKSSQAPKLLFHYYDKDFNNEADTPDNFQSRRPNTSFCFLDIRSPGLGDTAMYLCATSWGSNQPQHFGDGTRLSIL.

This clonotype came up many times. The V and J genes are TRBV20-1 and TRBJ2-2, with D unresolved. Germline lookup yields CDR1 DFQATT and CDR2 SNEGSKA (reference sequence). Trimming stripped 1 base from V and 0 bases from J, with 3 bases between. This CDR3 has 13 residues. The CDR3 spells CSARVANTGELFF. The CDR3 nucleotides read TGCAGTGCTAGAGTGGCGAACACCGGGGAGCTGTTTTTT.

This clonotype was detected only a few times. The chain couples TRBV2 to TRBJ2-1; 7 bases fit TRBD2. Unmatched junction bases numbered 7, after V lost 6 bases and J lost 8 bases. Per germline, CDR1 SNHLY and CDR2 FYNNEI. The CDR3 is 13 amino acids. The CDR3 DNA reads TGTGCCAGCAGGAGGACTAGTAGCGATGAGCAGTTCTTC. Protein product: CASRRTSSDEQFF.

The rearrangement links TRBV4-3 to TRBJ2-2; D might be TRBD1 (6 bases). The V end lost 1 base, the J end lost 7 bases, and 16 bases lay between the germline ends. Germline V CDR1 and CDR2: LGHNA, YSLEER. The CDR3 spans 16 residues. The DNA for the CDR3 is TGCGCCAGCAGCCAAGGGGAGACAGGCTTGTTCGGGGAGCTGTTTTTT. It translates to CASSQGETGLFGELFF.

This clonotype was seen a few times. The chain employs TRBV15 and TRBJ1-1; the D is unclear. The CDR3 spans 14 residues. V lost 5 bases and J 2 bases, leaving 12 bases between the germline ends. Germline V gene lookup returns CDR1 LNHNV and CDR2 YYDKDF (reference sequence). The CDR3 loop is CATSPRLTNTEAFF. The CDR3 nucleotides read TGTGCCACCAGCCCACGGCTAACAAACACTGAAGCTTTCTTT.

The chain uses TRBV27 and TRBJ2-2; perhaps TRBD1 as D (5 bases). The CDR3 is 16 amino acids. The V end lost 3 bases, the J end lost 3 bases, and 14 bases lay between the germline ends. CDR1 and CDR2 (germline): MNHEY, SMNVEV (reference sequence). In DNA form, the CDR3 reads TGTGCCAGCAGTTTGGTCCCAGGGATTGACACCGGGGAGCTGTTTTTT. It is translated as CASSLVPGIDTGELFF.